Listed below are T cell receptor beta chains from one sample, sequenced in a study of Graves' ophthalmopathy and Graves' hyperthyroidism. TCRdb reanalysed the multiplex PCR reads using MiXCR and keeps one entry per CDR3 protein. Of some 350,000 distinct CDR3 sequences listed, 15% to 20% are singletons. The source material was peripheral blood. The receptors come from an adult woman with stable Graves' hyperthyroidism. Each CDR3 is given with its conserved first and last residue. D genes are given only for firm matches. Only some rows state a clone size, as once, few, many or a class for expanded clones.

>TRBV12-3/TRBV12-4|TRBJ1-1|NA|NA
TGTGCCAGCAGTTCCCCACTCGGACGAAAAGAGGTGAACACTGAAGCTTTCTTT
CASSSPLGRKEVNTEAFF
>TRBV7-2|TRBJ1-1|many|NA
TGTGCCAGCAGCCCGGACAGAGGGAACACTGAAGCTTTCTTT
CASSPDRGNTEAFF
>TRBV7-9|TRBJ2-7|many|TRBD1
TGTGCCAGCAGCTTAAGGGACAGGGCATACGAGCAGTACTTC
CASSLRDRAYEQYF
>TRBV5-1|TRBJ2-7|many|TRBD2
TGCGCCAGCAGCTTGGAGGGAGGGCGGTACGAGCAGTACTTC
CASSLEGGRYEQYF
>TRBV15|TRBJ2-7|many|TRBD1
TGTGCCACCAGCAGGGTCCGCGGGACAGGGGCCTTCGAGCAGTACTTC
CATSRVRGTGAFEQYF
>TRBV30|TRBJ1-2|many|NA
TGTGCCTGGAGCGCTATTACGTACTATGGCTACACCTTC
CAWSAITYYGYTF
>TRBV28|TRBJ2-7|many|TRBD2
TGTGCCAGCAGTTTAAGGCGGGAGGGCGGGTACGAGCAGTACTTC
CASSLRREGGYEQYF
>TRBV3-1|TRBJ1-1|NA|TRBD1
TGTGCCAGCAGCCCAGGACAGGTGGGGACTGAAGCTTTCTTT
CASSPGQVGTEAFF
>TRBV24-1|TRBJ2-5|NA|NA
TGTGCCACCAGTGATATAGGGCAGCAAGAGACCCAGTACTTC
CATSDIGQQETQYF
>TRBV6-1|TRBJ1-5|NA|TRBD1
TGTGCCAGCAGTGGAATAGGGGACAGTCAGCCCCAGCATTTT
CASSGIGDSQPQHF
>TRBV7-8|TRBJ1-2|many|TRBD1
TGTGCCAGCAGCTCCACCGGGACAGGGGACTATGGCTACACCTTC
CASSSTGTGDYGYTF
>TRBV18|TRBJ2-7|NA|NA
TGTGCCAGCAACTTGGGAGGGGGCAGATACGAGCAGTACTTC
CASNLGGGRYEQYF
>TRBV19|TRBJ1-5|many|NA
TGTGCCAGTAGTATCGAGAATCAGCCCCAGCATTTT
CASSIENQPQHF
>TRBV28|TRBJ2-4|many|TRBD1
TGTGCCAGCAGTGTCGATAACCGGGACAGGCTCGGGCAGTACTTC
CASSVDNRDRLGQYF
>TRBV12-3/TRBV12-4|TRBJ2-7|NA|NA
TGTGCCAGCACCTACGGCTACGAGCAGTACTTC
CASTYGYEQYF
>TRBV2|TRBJ2-4|many|TRBD1
TGTGCCAGCAGTGACTCACAGGGGGCGAACATTCAGTACTTC
CASSDSQGANIQYF
>TRBV7-9|TRBJ2-4|NA|NA
TGTGCCAGCAGCCTTGAATGGCACATTAAGTACTTC
CASSLEWHIKYF
>TRBV6-1|TRBJ1-2|NA|TRBD1
TGTGCCAGCAGCCGGGACAGGGAACGCTACACCTTC
CASSRDRERYTF
>TRBV7-2|TRBJ2-5|NA|TRBD2
TGTGCCAGCAGACGACTAGCGGGAGAGGGAGAAGAGACCCAGTACTTC
CASRRLAGEGEETQYF
>TRBV6-1|TRBJ1-2|NA|NA
TGTGCCAGCACAAAAACCGGCTCAGGCTACACCTTC
CASTKTGSGYTF
>TRBV18|TRBJ1-1|few|NA
TGTGCCAGCTCACCAGACAGCTTGACGTGGAACACTGAAGCTTTCTTT
CASSPDSLTWNTEAFF
>TRBV24-1|TRBJ2-7|NA|TRBD1
TGTGCCACCACCCGGGACAGGGTGCGCGAGCAGTACTTC
CATTRDRVREQYF